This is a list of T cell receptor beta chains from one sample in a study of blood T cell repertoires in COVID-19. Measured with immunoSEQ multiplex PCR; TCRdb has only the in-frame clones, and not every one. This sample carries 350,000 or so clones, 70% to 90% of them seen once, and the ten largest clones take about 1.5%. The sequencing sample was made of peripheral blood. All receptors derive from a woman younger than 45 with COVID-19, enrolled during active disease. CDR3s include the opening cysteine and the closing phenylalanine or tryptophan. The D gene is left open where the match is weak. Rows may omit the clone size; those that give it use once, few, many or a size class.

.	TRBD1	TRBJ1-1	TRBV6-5	TGTGCCAGCCGGAGGACAGGGGTTCCCGCTGAAGCTTTCTTT	CASRRTGVPAEAFF
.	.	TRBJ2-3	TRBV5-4	TGTGCCAGCGCTCCGGGACTTAGCACAGATACGCAGTATTTT	CASAPGLSTDTQYF
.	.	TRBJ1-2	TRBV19	TGTGCCAGTAGTCTTGGTCCTAGTTATGGCTACACCTTC	CASSLGPSYGYTF
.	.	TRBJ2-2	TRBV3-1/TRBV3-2	TGTGCCAGCAGCCAAGTCGGGGGTCCGAACACCGGGGAGCTGTTTTTT	CASSQVGGPNTGELFF
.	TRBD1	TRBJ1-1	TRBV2	TGTGCCAGCAGGCTAGGGACAGGGGAAGCTTTCTTT	CASRLGTGEAFF
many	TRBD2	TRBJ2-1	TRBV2	TGTGCCAGCAGGACGACCTCCAGAGCGGGGGATCGGGTCGGTGAGCAGTTCTTC	CASRTTSRAGDRVGEQFF
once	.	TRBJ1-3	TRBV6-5	TGTGCCAGCAGAGGGACAATTTACTCTGGAAACACCATATATTTT	CASRGTIYSGNTIYF
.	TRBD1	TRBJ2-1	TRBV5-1	TGCGCCAGCAGCCCTAGACAGGGGTGGAGATACAATGAGCAGTTCTTC	CASSPRQGWRYNEQFF
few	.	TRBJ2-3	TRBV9	TGTGCCAGCAGCGTAGGGCTAGGGGTGCGCACAGATACGCAGTATTTT	CASSVGLGVRTDTQYF
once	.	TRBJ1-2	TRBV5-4	TGTGCCAGCAGCTTAAACTTACTGGGAGGGCCGATCTATGGCTACACCTTC	CASSLNLLGGPIYGYTF
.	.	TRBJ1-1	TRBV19	TGTGCCAGTAGTACGGACGACAGTCTTAACACTGAAGCTTTCTTT	CASSTDDSLNTEAFF
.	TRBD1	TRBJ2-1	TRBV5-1	TGCGCCAGCAGCTATGGACAGGTAGACAATGAGCAGTTCTTC	CASSYGQVDNEQFF
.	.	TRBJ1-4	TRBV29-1	TGCAGCGCGGGCTATCGGGAAAAACTGTTTTTT	CSAGYREKLFF
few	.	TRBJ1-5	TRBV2	TGTGCCAGCAGTGAAGCGCTAGTAGTGGGCAATCAGCCCCAGCATTTT	CASSEALVVGNQPQHF
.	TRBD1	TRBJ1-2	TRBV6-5	TGTGCCAGCAGTCCGGACAGGGATGGCTACACCTTC	CASSPDRDGYTF
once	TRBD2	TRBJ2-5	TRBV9	TGTGCCAGCAGCGCCTCTAGCGGGGGGGCCGCGGAGACCCAGTACTTC	CASSASSGGAAETQYF
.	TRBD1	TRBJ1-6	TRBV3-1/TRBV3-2	TGTGCCAGCACCTCCAGGGGGGAAGGTGGTTCACCCCTCCACTTT	CASTSRGEGGSPLHF
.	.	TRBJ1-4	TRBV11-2	TGTGCCAGCAGCCTCCCGGGTGAAAAACTGTTTTTT	CASSLPGEKLFF
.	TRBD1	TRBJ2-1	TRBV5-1	TGCGCCAGCAGCCCCAACCCGACAGGGATAGGGTCCTACAATGAGCAGTTCTTC	CASSPNPTGIGSYNEQFF
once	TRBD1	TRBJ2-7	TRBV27	TGTGCCAGCAGTTTATCGGGCCTGACAGGGTACGAGCAGTACTTC	CASSLSGLTGYEQYF
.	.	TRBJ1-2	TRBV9	TGTGCCAGCAGCTATAGGACAGAGGCATCCTATGGCTACACCTTC	CASSYRTEASYGYTF
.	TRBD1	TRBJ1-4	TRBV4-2	TGTGCCAGCAGCCAAGAAAGGACAGGGCCTGAAAAACTGTTTTTT	CASSQERTGPEKLFF
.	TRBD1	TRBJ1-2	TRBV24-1	TGTGCCACCAGTGAGGCACAGGGGGCGGGTGGCTACACCTTC	CATSEAQGAGGYTF
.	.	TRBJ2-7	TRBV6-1	TGTGCCAGCAGTGAAGCGCGGACAGAATCCTACGAGCAGTACTTC	CASSEARTESYEQYF
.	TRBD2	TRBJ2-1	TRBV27	TGTGCCAGCTCTAGCGGGGCTAACAATGAGCAGTTCTTC	CASSSGANNEQFF
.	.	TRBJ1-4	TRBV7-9	TGTGCCAGCAGGGCCTCGGCAGGGAATGAAAAACTGTTTTTT	CASRASAGNEKLFF
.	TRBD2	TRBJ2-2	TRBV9	TGTGCCAGCAGCGTAGTGGGTAGCGGGGCCGGGGAGCTGTTTTTT	CASSVVGSGAGELFF
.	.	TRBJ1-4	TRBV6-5	TGTGCCAGCAGTTACTCGAAAGGGGTAGGGGAAAAACTGTTTTTT	CASSYSKGVGEKLFF
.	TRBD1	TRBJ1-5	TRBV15	TGTGCCACCAGCAGACAGGGGGCTCAGCCCCAGCATTTT	CATSRQGAQPQHF
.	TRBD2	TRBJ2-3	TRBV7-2	TGTGCCAGCAGCTTATCAATCGGGGGGGCGGAAGATACGCAGTATTTT	CASSLSIGGAEDTQYF
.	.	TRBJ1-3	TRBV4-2	TGTGCCAGCAGCCAAGAGATTGACAGAAGAAGGTCTGGAAACACCATATATTTT	CASSQEIDRRRSGNTIYF
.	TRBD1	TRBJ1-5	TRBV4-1	TGCGCCAGCAGAAACCTGCAGGGGGAGGGCAATCAGCCCCAGCATTTT	CASRNLQGEGNQPQHF
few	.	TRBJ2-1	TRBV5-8	TGTGCCAGCAGCTTGGGCGATAACCCATCCTACAATGAGCAGTTCTTC	CASSLGDNPSYNEQFF
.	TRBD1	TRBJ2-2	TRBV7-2	TGTGCCAGCAGCTTAGGACGAGTAGGGACAGGGAACACCGGGGAGCTGTTTTTT	CASSLGRVGTGNTGELFF
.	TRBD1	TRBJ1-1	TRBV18	TGTGCCAGCTCCCTAGGGACAGTTGTGAACACTGAAGCTTTCTTT	CASSLGTVVNTEAFF
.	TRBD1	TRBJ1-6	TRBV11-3	TGTGCCAGCAGCTTAGAGGACAGGGATAATTCACCCCTCCACTTT	CASSLEDRDNSPLHF
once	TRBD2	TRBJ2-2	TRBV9	TGTGCCAGCAGCTTTAGCGGGGGAGCCACCGGGGAGCTGTTTTTT	CASSFSGGATGELFF
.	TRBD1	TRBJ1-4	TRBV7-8	TGTGCCAGCAGCCCGGGACAGCTAAATGAAAAACTGTTTTTT	CASSPGQLNEKLFF
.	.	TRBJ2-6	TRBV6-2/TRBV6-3	TGTGCCAGCAGCCAGACAGTCTCTGGGGCCAACGTCCTGACTTTC	CASSQTVSGANVLTF
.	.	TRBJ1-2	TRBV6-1	TGTGCCAGCAGTGAAGCAGGCCTTGGGGCCTATGGCTACACCTTC	CASSEAGLGAYGYTF
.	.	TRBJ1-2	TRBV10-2	TGCGCCAGCAGTGAAGAGATTTACTATGGCTACACCTTC	CASSEEIYYGYTF